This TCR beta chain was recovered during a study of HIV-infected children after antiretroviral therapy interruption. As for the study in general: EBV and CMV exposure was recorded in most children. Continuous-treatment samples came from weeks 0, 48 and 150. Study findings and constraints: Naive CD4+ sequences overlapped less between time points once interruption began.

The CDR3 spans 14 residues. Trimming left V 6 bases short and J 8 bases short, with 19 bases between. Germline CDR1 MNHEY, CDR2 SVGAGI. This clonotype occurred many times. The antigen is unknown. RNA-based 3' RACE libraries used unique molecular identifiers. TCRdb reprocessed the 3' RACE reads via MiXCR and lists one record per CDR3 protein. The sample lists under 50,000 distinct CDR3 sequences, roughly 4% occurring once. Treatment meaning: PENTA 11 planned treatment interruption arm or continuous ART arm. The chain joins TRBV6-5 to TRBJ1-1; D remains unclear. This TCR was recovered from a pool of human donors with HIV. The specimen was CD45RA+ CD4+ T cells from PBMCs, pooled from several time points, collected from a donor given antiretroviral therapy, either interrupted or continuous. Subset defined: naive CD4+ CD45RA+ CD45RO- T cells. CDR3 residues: CASSLRAGLGEAFF. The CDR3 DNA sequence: TGTGCCAGCAGCCTTCGGGCAGGCCTGGGGGAAGCTTTCTTT.